This entry describes one T cell receptor (beta chain). Its specificity is not known. TCRdb reanalyzed the 5' RACE reads and collapses them to one entry per CDR3 protein, without DNA. The listing records 450,000 to 600,000 distinct CDR3 sequences. This sample was included in a study of T cells expressing NK-cell markers. Whole-study context: It was sorted CD3+CD56+NKG2C+, CD3+CD56+NKG2C- and CD3+CD56-NKG2C+ T cells that supplied the TCR beta repertoires. Among eight sequenced donors, seven carried HCMV seropositivity while one was seronegative. The study, taken as a whole, reports: The CD3+CD56-NKG2C+ fraction of a handful of donors was also led by these clonotypes.

Germline loops: CDR1 MGHRA, CDR2 YSYEKL. This CDR3 has 16 residues. This receptor was identified in a man between 18 and 29 years old in good health. Sequenced: blood T cells: a sorted CD56 or NKG2C T cell subset, CD4+ or CD8+ T cells, or bulk PBMC T cells (not recorded which). The chain combines TRBV4-1 with TRBJ2-2; TCRdb outputs TRBD1, but without DNA this stays unchecked. CDR3 residues: CASSQERPGGTGELFF.